A selection of T cell receptor beta chains follows, all from one sample in a study of shared clonotypes between healthy human individuals. Sequenced by immunoSEQ multiplex PCR; TCRdb stores in-frame clones only, minus some. Among approximately 2.4 million clones listed, under 97% were seen once. The sequenced sample consisted of naive CD4+ T cells sorted from blood. The receptor set was obtained from a man aged 18-30 years in good health. Each CDR3 is given without its conserved first and last residue.

v_gene: TRBV6-1; j_gene: TRBJ1-6; CDR3aa: ASSVGTVNSPLH
v_gene: TRBV18; j_gene: TRBJ1-6; CDR3aa: ASSALTGTDGAPLH
v_gene: TRBV14; j_gene: TRBJ1-1; CDR3aa: ASSRGVQAAF
v_gene: TRBV5-1; j_gene: TRBJ2-1; CDR3aa: ASSAAWGNYNEQF
v_gene: TRBV5-4; j_gene: TRBJ2-7; CDR3aa: ASSLAPGQAYEQY
v_gene: TRBV6-5; j_gene: TRBJ2-7; CDR3aa: ASSRASGNYEQY
v_gene: TRBV5-1; j_gene: TRBJ2-1; CDR3aa: ASSIDLTSGRSNEQF
v_gene: TRBV5-4; j_gene: TRBJ2-3; CDR3aa: ASSFQRGGTDTQY
v_gene: TRBV9; j_gene: TRBJ1-5; CDR3aa: ASSGGGLSNQPQH
v_gene: TRBV6-4; j_gene: TRBJ1-1; CDR3aa: ASSSTGNTEAF
v_gene: TRBV10-3; j_gene: TRBJ1-2; CDR3aa: AISEGINYGYT
v_gene: TRBV28; j_gene: TRBJ1-5; CDR3aa: ASSSWGTNQPQH
v_gene: TRBV7-3; j_gene: TRBJ2-7; CDR3aa: ASSTGTGEQY
v_gene: TRBV6-5; j_gene: TRBJ1-4; CDR3aa: ASGAGTDEKLF
v_gene: TRBV6-5; j_gene: TRBJ1-5; CDR3aa: ASSYSTEDQPQH
v_gene: TRBV2; j_gene: TRBJ1-6; CDR3aa: ASRETVPLH
v_gene: TRBV18; j_gene: TRBJ2-2; CDR3aa: ASSRYPPAGSNTGELF
v_gene: TRBV27; j_gene: TRBJ1-3; CDR3aa: ASSRSSGNTIY
v_gene: TRBV6-5; j_gene: TRBJ2-7; CDR3aa: ASSYSASAHYEQY
v_gene: TRBV6-1; j_gene: TRBJ1-1; CDR3aa: ASSEAAGLGNTEAF